Included here is one T cell receptor (beta chain) sequence, with context. Assay used: immunoSEQ multiplex PCR; TCRdb lists only in-frame clones, some missing. The sample shows approximately 22,000 clones, roughly 84% of them seen only once. The germline gives CDR1 MGHDK, CDR2 SYGVNS. The CDR3 has 13 amino acids. With 3 bases clipped from V and 4 bases from J, the junction kept 2 bases outside the gene matches. Sequencing was done directly on freshly isolated, uncultured memory T cells. This sample was included in a study of CD4 T cell repertoires in COVID-19. The chain combines TRBV25-1 with TRBJ2-7; 8 bases line up with TRBD1. Sequenced material: central memory CD4+ T cells from blood, taken before the COVID-19 pandemic. This TCR was recovered from a human donor who had COVID-19. CDR3 protein: CASSDRTGYEQYF. The CDR3 DNA reads as TGTGCCAGCAGTGACCGGACAGGGTACGAGCAGTACTTC.